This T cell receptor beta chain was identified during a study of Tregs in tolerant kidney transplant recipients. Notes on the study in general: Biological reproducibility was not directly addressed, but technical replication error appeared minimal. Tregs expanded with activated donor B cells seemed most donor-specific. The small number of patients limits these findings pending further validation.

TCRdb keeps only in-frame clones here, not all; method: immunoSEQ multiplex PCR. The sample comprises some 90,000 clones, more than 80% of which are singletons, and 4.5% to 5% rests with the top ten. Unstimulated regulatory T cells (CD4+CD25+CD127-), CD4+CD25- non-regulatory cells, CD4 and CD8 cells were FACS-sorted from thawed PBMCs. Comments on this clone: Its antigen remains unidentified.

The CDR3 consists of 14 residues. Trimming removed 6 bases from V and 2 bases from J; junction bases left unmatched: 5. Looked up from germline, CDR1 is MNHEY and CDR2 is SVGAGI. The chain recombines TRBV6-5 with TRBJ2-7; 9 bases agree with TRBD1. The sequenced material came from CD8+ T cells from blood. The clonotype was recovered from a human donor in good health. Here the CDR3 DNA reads TGTGCCAGCAGATGGACAGGGGCTCCCTACGAGCAGTACTTC. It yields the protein CASRWTGAPYEQYF.